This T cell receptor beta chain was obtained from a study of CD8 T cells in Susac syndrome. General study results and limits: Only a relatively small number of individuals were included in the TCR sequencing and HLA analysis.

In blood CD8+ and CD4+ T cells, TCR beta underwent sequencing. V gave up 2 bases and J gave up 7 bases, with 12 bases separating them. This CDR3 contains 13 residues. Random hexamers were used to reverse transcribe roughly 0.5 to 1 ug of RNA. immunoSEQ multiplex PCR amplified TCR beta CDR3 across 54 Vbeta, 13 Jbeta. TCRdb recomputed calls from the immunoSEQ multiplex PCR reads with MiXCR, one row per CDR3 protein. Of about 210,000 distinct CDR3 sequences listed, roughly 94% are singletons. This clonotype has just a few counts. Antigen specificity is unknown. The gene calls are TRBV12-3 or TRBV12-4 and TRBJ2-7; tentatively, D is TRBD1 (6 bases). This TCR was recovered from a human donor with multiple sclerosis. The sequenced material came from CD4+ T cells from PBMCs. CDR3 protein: CASSLTGSYEQYF. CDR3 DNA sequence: TGTGCCAGCAGTTTAACAGGGAGCTATGAGCAGTACTTC.